This T cell receptor beta chain was recovered during a study of cytomegalovirus exposure and HLA in healthy donors (TCRdb year 2017). Describing the broader study: According to an earlier analysis of 587 of the donors, 200 million or so T cells yielded over 100 million unique TCR beta sequences and 276 Gb of sequence data. An early release that covered more than 550 HLA-typed donors contained 300 to 350 gigabases of sequencing data and 85 million to 100 million unique TCR sequences. The genetic ancestry cluster associated with self-reported Caucasian donors included about 84% of the roughly 400 genotyped donors. The study was designed to test whether signatures of past pathogen exposure could be identified by cataloging public T cell receptors. The study profiled the T cell repertoires of approximately 700 subjects by immunosequencing and related them to cytomegalovirus serostatus. Along with the 666-subject first cohort, a separate validation cohort of more than 90 different subjects was used. To predict cytomegalovirus infection status, the study combined high-throughput TCR immunosequencing, statistical association of individual TCRs with disease status, and machine learning. A later analysis re-examined previously published TCR beta repertoires from hundreds of donors and added high-resolution HLA genotyping to investigate patterns of TCR occurrence. In the later analysis, no new phenotypic data were used to find candidate immune exposures; instead, reliance was placed on TCR beta sequences and their occurrence across donors. To decide whether each TCR beta V gene segment behaved as functional or pseudogenic, an earlier analysis of 587 of the donors relied on high-throughput TCR beta sequencing. Alongside the repertoire data, information on donor age, sex, ethnicity and CMV serostatus was compiled. A later genetic analysis used genome-wide SNP genotypes for about 60% of the roughly 700 donors, treating that subset as a discovery cohort. Every repertoire in the discovery cohort had been generated on one and the same sequencing platform. HLA typing covered class I and class II loci at four-digit resolution. The number of typed donors differed by locus: 629-630 for A, B, C, DRB1 and DQB1; 500 to 550 for DQA1; over 600 for DPA1; and about 450 for DPB1. A handful of DR-DQ haplotypes were handled as single units for association and clustering because linkage in the cohort was strong. Across 300 to 400 genotyped donors of the cohort, an average of roughly 250,000 unique TCR beta nucleotide sequences per donor were sequenced, and about a sixth of those sequences were non-productive. Study-level results and caveats: A cluster of highly shared sequence variants was judged likely to represent a technical artifact of the sequencing pipeline. In vitro tests confirmed that three of the cytomegalovirus-associated TCR beta chains recognize cytomegalovirus antigens. The study gave a list of roughly 150 TCR beta chains associated with cytomegalovirus. Because HLA typing was missing for some donors at each locus, association tests included only the typed subset. Linkage disequilibrium might explain the correlated functional status among segregating V segments, but an unknown experimental factor could not be excluded. Only TCR beta chains were sequenced in this cohort, and the absence of alpha or paired-chain data limited detectable features. A later analysis found that most CMV-associated TCR beta chains appeared HLA-restricted, with HLA associations seemingly driven largely by CMV exposure. In a later genetic analysis, a missense DCLRE1C variant was associated with V-gene and J-gene trimming of TCR beta chains, and the association was replicated in an independent cohort. In an earlier analysis of a few hundred of the donors, most TCR beta V segments were observed in productive rearrangements about 90% or about 30% of the time, broadly matching IMGT annotations. In a later analysis, HLA-associated TCR beta chains showed more clonal expansion and lower generation probabilities than non-associated chains that were equally common. Specific HLA alleles were associated with 16,951 TCR beta sequences at a false discovery rate of 0.05 in a later analysis. When HLA alleles, especially DR and DQ, strongly co-occurred, TCR associations were difficult to assign to individual alleles. Sequencing depth was assumed to be roughly uniform across donors in the presence/absence analyses, though that assumption may not hold. The classifier was reported to diagnose cytomegalovirus status with high specificity and sensitivity in both the original cohort and the validation cohort. Most TCR sequences were observed very rarely across donors, whereas some public TCRs were present in many individuals. According to a later analysis, TCR association rates differed among HLA loci, with DRB1 alleles showing the most associated TCRs and HLA-C alleles showing the fewest. The earlier analysis of some 540 of the donors excluded roughly 17 rarely observed V segments, including chromosome 9 orphons, because counts were too low. CMV serostatus was the only immune exposure information available for the cohort. A later genetic analysis reported fewer N-insertions in productive TCRs among donors in an Asian-associated ancestry cluster than the roughly 720-donor mean. Several of the top co-occurrence clusters appeared to be linked to parvovirus B19, influenza, CMV and Epstein-Barr virus, according to a later analysis. The authors suggested that the approach could potentially be extended to other disease states and immunological phenotypes. Some IMGT-functional V segments, including TRBV6-2 and TRBV6-3, could not be distinguished by the 87-base-pair reads and were therefore excluded. A further reported finding was that TCR beta sequences accurately predicted the HLA-A and HLA-B alleles for most subjects in the first cohort.

V and J are trimmed by 4 bases and 1 base, and the gene matches miss 6 bases of the junction. The CDR3 spans 16 residues, from the cysteine through the phenylalanine. Only the CDR3 DNA is retained, 48 bases long and in frame from the first base. The germline V gene specifies SGHRS as CDR1 and YFSETQ as CDR2. The cohort was made up of hundreds of healthy bone marrow donors. All cohort members were sampled while nominally healthy, although unrecorded immune exposures were likely present. The donor tested CMV seronegative and was one of the 352 seronegative cohort members. A peripheral blood sample was provided by each donor, and peripheral blood mononuclear cells were used for TCR beta sequencing. Genomic DNA extraction from the blood cell samples was performed with the Qiagen DNeasy Blood Extraction Kit. The library relied on the immunoSEQ multiplex PCR assay. The multiplex PCR relied on a mix of 60 forward primers for TCR Vbeta segments and 13 reverse primers for TCR Jbeta segments. The CDR3 region of rearranged TCR beta genes was amplified from genomic DNA with a multiplex PCR assay. The Illumina HiSeq System was used to sequence the amplified TCR beta libraries as 87-base-pair reads. On the study's bioinformatics: Across the roughly 600 repertoires, a later analysis counted tens of millions of unique TCR beta chains, 9.5 million to 12 million of which were shared by at least two donors. Raw reads were error-corrected and collapsed into unique sequences by a nearest-neighbor algorithm in which closely related sequences were merged to remove PCR and sequencing errors. V, D and J gene segments were assigned by aligning CDR3 sequences to IMGT reference sequences. Each retained sequence needed at least a six-nucleotide match to both a V gene segment and a J gene segment. A rearrangement was called productive if the CDR3 had no stop codons and remained in frame with V and J, and every other rearrangement was called non-productive. CDR3 was defined by IMGT convention, running from the second conserved V-encoded cysteine to the conserved J-encoded phenylalanine. The earlier analysis of 500 to 600 of the donors excluded sequences that lacked an unambiguous match to a single V gene segment. An earlier analysis of almost 600 of the donors classified V segments as functional when productive rearrangements were above 56.7% and as segregating when the standard deviation between donors was above 5%. A statistical classification framework was built for diagnosing cytomegalovirus status from the catalog of TCR beta chain sequences. V and J gene assignment, in a later analysis, came from comparing TCR nucleotide sequences with IMGT/GENE-DB human TR gene sequences. Using the TCRdist pipeline, a later analysis assigned CDR3 sequences along with most-parsimonious VDJ recombination scenarios. In a later analysis, each TCR beta chain was defined by its CDR3 amino acid sequence together with its V-gene family, and reads without a unique V-gene family were excluded. As a way to deal with suspected cross-contamination and a sequencing artifact, a later analysis dropped hundreds of nucleotide sequences that were highly shared and had low generation probability. For each public chain, a later analysis derived a clonal expansion index from normalized ranks of inferred template counts within each repertoire. A later analysis computed generation probabilities with a VDJ recombination model fitted to out-of-frame rearrangements, and checked the results against IGoR. Hypergeometric tests were used in a later analysis to score TCR-TCR, TCR-HLA and TCR-CMV co-occurrence, with a repertoire-size bias correction applied to the TCR pairs. False discovery rates were estimated in a later analysis by permuting HLA or CMV assignments 20 times. In a later analysis, co-occurring TCRs were grouped using DBSCAN, with TCRdist sequence similarity added in when clustering inside HLA-allele-positive subsets. Repertoires with fewer than 30,000 or more than 120,000 public chains, plus five repertoires with anomalous nucleotide sharing, were excluded from co-occurrence clustering. TCRdb retrieved this table from immuneACCESS and kept in-frame rearrangements only. Not all clones are present; in checked studies, unresolved V genes account for under half, and no reason is known for the remainder. The DNA gave D and trimming, while V, J and clone size come from that table. Here the sample has about 180,000 clones; more than 70% occur a single time. The top ten hold 1% of the sample.

Regarding this clone: Its specific antigen is unknown. No qualities accompany the bases; no much larger clone lies one base away.

The sequence links TRBV5-1 to TRBJ1-5; the junction holds 9 bases that match TRBD1. The source of this sequence is a young man in good health and CMV-seronegative. Sequencing used PBMCs. The CDR3 reads CASSNRDRVSNQPQHF. The sequenced DNA is TGCGCCAGCAGCAACCGGGACAGGGTGAGCAATCAGCCCCAGCATTTT.